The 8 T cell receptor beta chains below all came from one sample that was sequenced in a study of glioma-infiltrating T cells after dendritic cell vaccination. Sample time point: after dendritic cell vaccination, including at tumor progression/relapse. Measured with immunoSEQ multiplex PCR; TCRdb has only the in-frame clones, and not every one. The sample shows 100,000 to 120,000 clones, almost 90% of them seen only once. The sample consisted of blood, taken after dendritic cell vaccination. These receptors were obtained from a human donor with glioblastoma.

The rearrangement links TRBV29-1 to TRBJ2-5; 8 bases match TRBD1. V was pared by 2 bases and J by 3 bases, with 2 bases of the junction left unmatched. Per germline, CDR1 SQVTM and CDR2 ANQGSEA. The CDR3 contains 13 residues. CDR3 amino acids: CSVENRGEETQYF. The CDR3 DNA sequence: TGCAGCGTTGAAAACAGGGGGGAAGAGACCCAGTACTTC.

This CDR3 is CAIGDSGIGAETQYF. DNA for the CDR3: TGTGCCATCGGTGACTCGGGTATCGGTGCGGAGACCCAGTACTTC. The chain combines TRBV6-1 with TRBJ2-5; D is uncertain. The ends were cut back, 10 bases at V and 5 bases at J, with 23 bases in the middle. CDR1 is MNHNS, CDR2 SASEGT, per germline. This CDR3 contains 15 residues.

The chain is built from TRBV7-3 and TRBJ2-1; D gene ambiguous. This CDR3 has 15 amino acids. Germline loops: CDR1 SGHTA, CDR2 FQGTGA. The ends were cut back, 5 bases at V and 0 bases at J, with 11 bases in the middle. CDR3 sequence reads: CASSPMVSSYNEQFF. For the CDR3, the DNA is TGTGCCAGCAGCCCCATGGTTAGCTCCTACAATGAGCAGTTCTTC.

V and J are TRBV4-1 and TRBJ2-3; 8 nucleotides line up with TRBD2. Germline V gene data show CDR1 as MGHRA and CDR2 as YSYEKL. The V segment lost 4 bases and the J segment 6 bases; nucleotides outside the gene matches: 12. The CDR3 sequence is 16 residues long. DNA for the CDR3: TGCGCCAGCAGCCGCGAGGGCCCCGGGGGGGCCGATACGCAGTATTTT. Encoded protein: CASSREGPGGADTQYF.

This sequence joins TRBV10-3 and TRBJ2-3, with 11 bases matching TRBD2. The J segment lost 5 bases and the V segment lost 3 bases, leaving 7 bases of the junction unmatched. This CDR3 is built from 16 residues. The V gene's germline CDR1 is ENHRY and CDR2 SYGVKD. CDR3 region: CAISDGSGGAGDTQYF. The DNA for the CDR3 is TGTGCCATCAGTGATGGTAGCGGGGGGGCGGGAGATACGCAGTATTTT.

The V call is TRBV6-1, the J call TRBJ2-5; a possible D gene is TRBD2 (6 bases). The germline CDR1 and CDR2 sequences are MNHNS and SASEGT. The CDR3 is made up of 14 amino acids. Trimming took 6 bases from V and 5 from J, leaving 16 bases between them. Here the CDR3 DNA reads TGTGCCAGCAGGCCCTCCCCGGGAGTCGAGACCCAGTACTTC. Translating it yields CASRPSPGVETQYF.

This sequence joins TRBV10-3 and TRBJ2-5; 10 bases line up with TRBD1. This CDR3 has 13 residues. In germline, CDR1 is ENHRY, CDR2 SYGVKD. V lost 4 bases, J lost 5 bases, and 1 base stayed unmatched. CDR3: CAISGTGGETQYF. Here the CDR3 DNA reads TGTGCCATCAGTGGGACAGGGGGGGAGACCCAGTACTTC.

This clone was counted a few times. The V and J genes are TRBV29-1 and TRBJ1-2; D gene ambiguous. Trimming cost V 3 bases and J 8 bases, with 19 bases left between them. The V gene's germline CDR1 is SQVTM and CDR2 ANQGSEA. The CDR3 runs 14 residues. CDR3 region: CSVDLRPPGGGYTF. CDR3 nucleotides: TGCAGCGTTGATCTCAGGCCCCCGGGAGGAGGCTACACCTTC.